This T cell receptor (beta chain) was recorded in a study of blood T cell repertoires in COVID-19. Participant reports of clinical history set cohort assignment. Original analysis: Reference gene primer amplification gave nucleated cell count estimates. Sequencing used immunoSEQ multiplex PCR; TCRdb keeps in-frame clones, though not all of them. The V and J calls and clone size are taken from that table; D and trimming were inferred from the DNA. The repertoire holds hundreds of thousands of clones, with about 84% as singletons. The V and J ends lost 5 bases and 9 bases respectively, with 10 bases between them. Germline-derived CDR1 and CDR2 are LNHDA and SQIVND (reference sequence). CDR3 length: 12 residues.

Sequencing was carried out using PBMCs or T cells enriched from blood (not recorded which). The receptor was isolated from a woman aged 40 to 49 with acute COVID-19. V is TRBV19 and J is TRBJ2-2; D gene ambiguous. Here the CDR3 reads CASSPPERELFF. The DNA for the CDR3 is TGTGCCAGTAGTCCCCCTGAGCGGGAGCTGTTTTTT.